These 8 T cell receptor beta chains were sequenced from one sample in a study of T cells in Graves' hyperthyroidism and ophthalmopathy. RNA transcripts served as the template for amplifying TCR beta CDR3 regions. The study used the HTBI primer set for a first-round RT-PCR of the TCR CDR3. In TCRdb, the multiplex PCR reads were re-called with MiXCR into one record per CDR3 protein. Counted here are 650,000 to 700,000 distinct CDR3 sequences, around a sixth occurring once; the ten biggest clones make up 15% to 19%. What was sequenced was blood. The receptors derive from a man between 50 and 59 years old with Graves' hyperthyroidism.

A remark on this clonotype: At one of its ends the junction is not consistent with the germline gene, which may arise from a read error. This chain links TRBV12-3 or TRBV12-4 with TRBJ1-5; no reliable D call. CDR3 size: 13 residues. This chain's CDR3 is CAISFQTDQPQHF. The DNA of the CDR3 is TGTGCCATCAGTTTTCAAACGGATCAGCCCCAGCATTTT.

This chain connects TRBV4-1 to TRBJ2-7; D not resolved. CDR3 size: 15 residues. The germline CDR1 and CDR2 sequences are MGHRA and YSYEKL. Trimming cost V 2 bases and J 4 bases, with 15 bases left between them. The CDR3 sequence is CASSQMILATYEQYF. Here the CDR3 DNA reads TGCGCCAGCAGCCAAATGATACTTGCGACTTACGAGCAGTACTTC.

This clonotype has a count of ten or more. This chain connects TRBV2 to TRBJ2-1; the D gene is possibly TRBD2 (5 bases). The CDR3 has 14 residues. Germline V gives CDR1 SNHLY, CDR2 FYNNEI. With 7 bases removed from V and 0 bases from J, the gap between germline ends came to 10 bases. CDR3 sequence (DNA): TGTGCCAGCAAAGATGGGAGCTCCTACAATGAGCAGTTCTTC. The encoded protein is CASKDGSSYNEQFF.

The chain combines TRBV6-2 or TRBV6-3 with TRBJ2-1; 7 bases fit TRBD2. V shed 6 bases, J shed 4 bases, and the junction held 15 bases outside the gene matches. This CDR3 has 17 amino acids. Per the germline V gene, CDR1 is MNHEY and CDR2 is SVGEGT. Here the CDR3 DNA reads TGTGCCAGCAGCCGAAACCCCCTAGCGGACTTTTACAATGAGCAGTTCTTC. It yields the protein CASSRNPLADFYNEQFF.

This clonotype has a handful of counts. The J gene is TRBJ2-1, the V gene TRBV3-1; D remains ambiguous. There are 14 residues in the CDR3. Germline assignment: CDR1 LGHDT and CDR2 YNNKEL (reference sequence). Trimming stripped 0 bases from V and 3 bases from J, with 6 bases between. This CDR3 reads CASSQELGYNEQFF. The CDR3 coding sequence is TGTGCCAGCAGCCAAGAATTGGGCTACAATGAGCAGTTCTTC.

This clonotype was observed at least ten times. The V call is TRBV28, the J call TRBJ2-7; maybe TRBD2 (6 bases). V dropped 3 bases and J dropped 0 bases, with 24 bases sitting between them. The CDR3 is 19 amino acids. Germline CDR1 MDHEN, CDR2 SYDVKM. The CDR3 spells CASSFPTSLVATVSYEQYF. The CDR3 DNA is TGTGCCAGCAGTTTTCCTACTAGCTTAGTAGCAACTGTCTCCTACGAGCAGTACTTC.

This clonotype has more than one count but fewer than ten. This rearrangement joins TRBV14 to TRBJ2-2; D not certain. The ends were cut back, 4 bases at V and 4 bases at J, with 10 bases in the middle. There are 14 residues in the CDR3. Germline CDR1 and CDR2: SGHDN and FVKESK. CDR3 DNA: TGTGCCAGCAGCCGTACAGATCCCACCGGGGAGCTGTTTTTT. Protein sequence: CASSRTDPTGELFF.

In its sample, this clonotype was seen many times. The rearrangement joins TRBV18 to TRBJ2-7; possible D gene TRBD1, 7 bases. The CDR3 consists of 14 residues. Germline lookup yields CDR1 KGHSH and CDR2 LQKENI. V was shortened by 3 bases and J by 6 bases, with 15 bases between the two germline ends. CDR3 nucleotides: TGTGCCAGCTCACCGCGGGACAGAGCGGTCGAGCAGTACTTC. Protein: CASSPRDRAVEQYF. The whole variable domain, filled in from reference TRBV18 and TRBJ2-7, reads NAGVMQNPRHLVRRRGQEARLRCSPMKGHSHVYWYRQLPEEGLKFMVYLQKENIIDESGMPKERFSAEFPKEGPSILRIQQVVRGDSAAYFCASSPRDRAVEQYFGPGTRLTVT.